The present T cell receptor (beta chain) was sequenced within a study of CD8 T cells in ankylosing spondylitis. Study-level points and caveats: Disease-linked clones were reportedly significantly enriched in matched ankylosing spondylitis synovial fluid.

TCRdb fed the 5' RACE reads into MiXCR, producing one record per CDR3 protein. In the table there are some 130,000 distinct CDR3 sequences, approximately 15% of which are singletons. Points on this clonotype: The antigen remains unidentified.

The CDR3 is 14 amino acids. Germline assignment: CDR1 SGHDT and CDR2 YYEEEE. Trimming cost V 3 bases and J 1 base, with 10 bases left between them. This sequence was found in a female donor with ankylosing spondylitis or in good health (not recorded which). The rearrangement links TRBV5-6 to TRBJ1-1; D perhaps matches TRBD1 (6 bases). Material: blood, either unsorted or a sorted T cell fraction (not recorded which). The CDR3 DNA follows: TGTGCCAGCAGCTCCCTGGACAGGAACACTGAAGCTTTCTTT. The encoded protein is CASSSLDRNTEAFF.